Given below is one TCR beta chain in context. Its antigen is not identified. It was with 60 Vbeta and 13 Jbeta primers that the PCR ran. Libraries were prepared by immunoSEQ multiplex PCR; TCRdb keeps only in-frame clonotypes and omits some of them. The table has about 130,000 clones, 75% to 85% seen once. The CDR3 contains 15 residues. V lost 0 bases, J lost 6 bases, and 6 bases stayed unmatched. Germline assignment: CDR1 SGHTS and CDR2 YDEGEE. These data are taken from a study of cytomegalovirus exposure and HLA in healthy donors. Study-wide results and caveats: Later on, an analysis tied some 17,000 TCR beta sequences to HLA alleles at 0.05 false discovery rate. Immune exposure data for these donors was limited to CMV serostatus. In presence/absence analyses, roughly uniform sequencing depth across donors was assumed. Most TCR beta V segments were productive about 90% or about 30% of the time in an earlier analysis.

The chain is built from TRBV5-8 and TRBJ2-5; 9 bases line up with TRBD1. The TCR sequence derives from a man aged 40-55 years in good health and CMV-seronegative. The sample consisted of PBMCs. The chain's CDR3 is CASSLGGGQGKTQYF. The CDR3 nucleotides read TGTGCCAGCAGCTTGGGCGGGGGACAGGGAAAGACCCAGTACTTC.